Listed here are 32 T cell receptor beta chains from one sample, sequenced in a study of blood T cell repertoires in COVID-19. TCRdb's table, derived via immunoSEQ multiplex PCR, lists solely in-frame clones and lacks some. The sample has about 200,000 clones; more than 85% are singletons. Input material: peripheral blood. These receptors originate from a man aged 60-69 years with COVID-19, enrolled during active disease.

This chain links TRBV11-2 with TRBJ2-3; D might be TRBD1 (6 bases). Trimming shortened V by 5 bases and J by 2 bases, and 14 bases separated the two germline ends. There are 15 residues in the CDR3. Germline V CDR1 and CDR2: SGHAT, FQNNGV. CDR3 in amino acids: CASSLGARTTDTQYF. Written as DNA, the CDR3 is TGTGCCAGCAGCCTGGGGGCCCGAACCACAGATACGCAGTATTTT.

The V call is TRBV7-2, the J call TRBJ1-2; 7 bases fit TRBD1. The CDR3 has 15 residues. Per germline, CDR1 SGHTA and CDR2 FQGNSA. Losses at the gene ends were 5 bases for V and 3 bases for J; bases not matched to a gene: 9. The CDR3 sequence is CASSPRQGTDYGYTF. CDR3 coding DNA: TGTGCCAGCAGCCCGCGGCAAGGGACAGACTATGGCTACACCTTC.

J is TRBJ1-2 and V is TRBV6-5, with 8 positions matching TRBD1. The CDR3 has 15 amino acids. The germline V gene encodes CDR1 MNHEY and CDR2 SVGAGI. V shed 5 bases and J 6 bases; nucleotides not matched to a gene: 11. This CDR3 is CASSQQRQGWDGYTF. Here the CDR3 DNA reads TGTGCCAGCAGTCAACAAAGACAGGGGTGGGATGGCTACACCTTC.

V usage is TRBV27 and J usage is TRBJ2-1; TRBD1 agrees at 7 bases. Trimming at V came to 2 bases and at J to 2 bases, leaving 3 bases not matched to a gene. Per germline, CDR1 MNHEY and CDR2 SMNVEV (reference sequence). This CDR3 spans 15 amino acids. CDR3 nucleotide sequence: TGTGCCAGCAGTTTAGAGGACAGGCCCTACAATGAGCAGTTCTTC. Its protein is CASSLEDRPYNEQFF.

V is TRBV2 and J is TRBJ1-2; D gene unclear. The CDR3 consists of 12 residues. Looked up from germline, CDR1 is SNHLY and CDR2 is FYNNEI. The ends were cut back, 0 bases at V and 5 bases at J, with 4 bases in the middle. The CDR3 bases are TGTGCCAGCAGTGAAGCCGGGTATGGCTACACCTTC. Its protein product is CASSEAGYGYTF. Drawing the rest from reference TRBV2 and TRBJ1-2, the complete variable domain is EPEVTQTPSHQVTQMGQEVILRCVPISNHLYFYWYRQILGQKVEFLVSFYNNEISEKSEIFDDQFSVERPDGSNFTLKIRSTKLEDSAMYFCASSEAGYGYTFGSGTRLTVV.

The chain couples TRBV5-4 to TRBJ2-7; 9 bases align to TRBD1. The CDR3 length is 15 residues. Germline V gene lookup returns CDR1 SGHNT and CDR2 YYREEE (reference sequence). J lost 3 bases, V lost 5 bases, and 9 bases had no gene match. The CDR3 region has the DNA TGTGCCAGCAGTTCCGGGACAGGGTTTTTCTACGAGCAGTACTTC. Its protein product is CASSSGTGFFYEQYF.

This rearrangement joins TRBV6-5 to TRBJ2-7; D perhaps matches TRBD2 (6 bases). The ends were cut back, 9 bases at V and 0 bases at J, with 12 bases in the middle. The CDR3 spans 13 residues. From germline, CDR1 is MNHEY and CDR2 SVGAGI. The CDR3 nucleotides read TGTGCCAGTGGGGACTGGAGCTCCTACGAGCAGTACTTC. Protein product: CASGDWSSYEQYF.

The chain links TRBV5-1 to TRBJ2-7, with D tentatively TRBD1 (6 bases). The ends were cut back, 1 base at V and 3 bases at J, with 14 bases in the middle. Looked up from germline, CDR1 is SGHRS and CDR2 is YFSETQ. The CDR3 is made up of 15 amino acids. In DNA, the CDR3 is TGCGCCAGCAGCTTGAACTCGGACAGCATCTACGAGCAGTACTTC. This translates into CASSLNSDSIYEQYF. Complete variable domain (other parts from reference TRBV5-1 and TRBJ2-7): KAGVTQTPRYLIKTRGQQVTLSCSPISGHRSVSWYQQTPGQGLQFLFEYFSETQRNKGNFPGRFSGRQFSNSRSEMNVSTLELGDSALYLCASSLNSDSIYEQYFGPGTRLTVT.

On this clone: The junction does not match germline at one end; this may be a read error. The rearrangement links TRBV12-5 to TRBJ2-3; 9 nucleotides line up with TRBD1. This CDR3 has 13 amino acids. CDR1 is LGHNT and CDR2 is FRNRAP in the germline V gene. The CDR3 region is CASGLVLGTGKNF. In DNA form, the CDR3 reads TGTGCTAGTGGTTTGGTGCTCGGGACAGGGAAGAATTTT.

The rearrangement joins TRBV28 to TRBJ2-7; tentatively, D is TRBD2 (7 bases). The V and J ends lost 8 bases and 8 bases respectively, with 22 bases between them. The germline CDR1 and CDR2 sequences are MDHEN and SYDVKM. The CDR3 contains 14 residues. The CDR3 region has the DNA TGTGCCAGCCTTGGGGGGGCCTCGAGGGGCAAGCAGTACTTC. This gives the protein CASLGGASRGKQYF.

J is TRBJ2-5 and V is TRBV28, with D possibly being TRBD1 (5 bases). The CDR3 contains 13 residues. V lost 5 bases to trimming and J lost 2 bases, with 9 bases between them. Germline V gene data show CDR1 as MDHEN and CDR2 as SYDVKM. The CDR3 coding sequence is TGTGCCAGCAGTCACAGGCCACAAGAGACCCAGTACTTC. Amino acid sequence: CASSHRPQETQYF.

CDR3 amino acids: CASLKPPYEQYF. The CDR3, as DNA: TGTGCCAGCTTAAAGCCCCCCTACGAGCAGTACTTC. The V call is TRBV28, the J call TRBJ2-7; D is unclear. Between the trimmed V and J ends, which lost 8 bases and 2 bases, there was a span of 10 bases. This CDR3 is built from 12 residues. Germline V gene data show CDR1 as MDHEN and CDR2 as SYDVKM.

The chain has TRBV19 and TRBJ2-1; the D gene is possibly TRBD1 (6 bases). The CDR3 loop spans 15 amino acids. Germline V gene sequence: CDR1 LNHDA, CDR2 SQIVND (reference sequence). Trimming took off 5 bases at V and 4 bases at J, with 15 bases between the two ends. CDR3 sequence: CASSPMGARYNEQFF. For the CDR3, the DNA is TGTGCCAGTAGTCCCATGGGGGCTCGGTACAATGAGCAGTTCTTC.

The CDR3 region has the DNA TGTGCCAGCTCAGCTGCGGACAGGGACTCTGGCTACACCTTC. Its translation: CASSAADRDSGYTF. The J gene is TRBJ1-2, the V gene TRBV18, with 8 bases lining up with TRBD1. The length of the CDR3 is 14 residues. Losses at the gene ends were 5 bases for V and 7 bases for J; bases not matched to a gene: 9. CDR1 KGHSH and CDR2 LQKENI come from the germline V gene.

J is TRBJ2-1 and V is TRBV11-1; 11 nucleotides agree with TRBD2. Germline V gene lookup returns CDR1 SGHAT and CDR2 FQDESV (reference sequence). CDR3 length: 15 amino acids. V gave up 3 bases and J gave up 8 bases; unmatched junction bases: 6. CDR3 nucleotides: TGTGCCAGCAGCTTGGACCTAGCGGGAGGATATGAGCAGTTCTTC. This codes for CASSLDLAGGYEQFF.

This clone was seen only once. V is TRBV7-9 and J is TRBJ2-1; 9 bases align to TRBD1. The CDR3 is 14 residues long. Germline trimming cut 5 bases from V and 7 bases from J; bases unmatched to any gene: 6. The V gene's germline CDR1 is SEHNR and CDR2 FQNEAQ (reference sequence). The CDR3, as DNA: TGTGCCAGCAGCAGCCCGGGACAGGGAAATGAGCAGTTCTTC. Its protein product is CASSSPGQGNEQFF.

The chain is built from TRBV2 and TRBJ2-1; 8 bases match TRBD1. V lost 3 bases to trimming and J lost 8 bases; unmatched junction nucleotides: 6. Germline V gene data show CDR1 as SNHLY and CDR2 as FYNNEI. This CDR3 region has 14 residues. The CDR3 coding sequence is TGTGCCAGCAGTGAGGCAGGGGGCGGTGATGAGCAGTTCTTC. It codes for CASSEAGGGDEQFF.

CDR3 coding DNA: TGTGCCACAGGGGGGAACACTGAAGCTTTCTTT. Amino acids: CATGGNTEAFF. This chain uses TRBV5-4 with TRBJ1-1; TRBD1 matches at 7 bases. Per germline, CDR1 SGHNT and CDR2 YYREEE (reference sequence). This CDR3 has 11 residues. J was trimmed by 1 base and V by 9 bases; bases with no gene match: 0.

The V and J genes are TRBV18 and TRBJ1-2; TRBD1 matches at 7 bases. The CDR3 covers 13 residues. Per germline, CDR1 KGHSH and CDR2 LQKENI. The junction had 4 bases not matched to a gene; V was cut back by 2 bases and J by 7 bases. DNA for the CDR3: TGTGCCAGCTCACCAGACAGGGATTTTGGCTACACCTTC. Translated, it gives CASSPDRDFGYTF.

The chain joins TRBV18 to TRBJ1-1, with D hard to call. The CDR3 spans 18 residues. V was trimmed by 6 bases and J by 7 bases, leaving 30 bases between them. Per the germline V gene, CDR1 is KGHSH and CDR2 is LQKENI. In nucleotides, the CDR3 is TGTGCCAGCTCCCCGACTGGGTCAGACCCTGGTTATCGTTATGAAGCTTTCTTT. This sequence encodes CASSPTGSDPGYRYEAFF. The full variable domain, its missing parts supplied by reference TRBV18 and TRBJ1-1, is NAGVMQNPRHLVRRRGQEARLRCSPMKGHSHVYWYRQLPEEGLKFMVYLQKENIIDESGMPKERFSAEFPKEGPSILRIQQVVRGDSAAYFCASSPTGSDPGYRYEAFFGQGTRLTVV.

The chain is built from TRBV19 and TRBJ1-5; D is ambiguous. The CDR3 consists of 15 residues. Germline values: CDR1 LNHDA, CDR2 SQIVND (reference sequence). Deletions cut 7 bases from V and 1 base from J, with 14 bases between. This CDR3 is CASKMGRISNQPQHF. In nucleotides, the CDR3 is TGTGCCAGTAAAATGGGCCGGATCAGCAATCAGCCCCAGCATTTT.

The chain uses TRBV12-3 or TRBV12-4 and TRBJ1-4; D gene uncertain. The CDR3 consists of 12 residues. V lost 3 bases, J lost 7 bases, and 6 bases lay in between. CDR3 bases: TGTGCCAGCAGTTTTACGCGTGAAAAACTGTTTTTT. The encoded protein is CASSFTREKLFF.

The CDR3 bases are TGTGCCAGCAGCCCACGGGGGGCCCTCACAGATACGCAGTATTTT. It is translated as CASSPRGALTDTQYF. The V call is TRBV21-1, the J call TRBJ2-3; TRBD2, the D gene given by the table, was not confirmed from the DNA. TRBV21-1 is annotated as a pseudogene. There are 15 residues in the CDR3.

This clone was detected only a few times. The chain joins TRBV7-9 to TRBJ1-3, with TRBD1 matching over 8 bases. The CDR3 sequence is 15 residues long. The J segment lost 3 bases and the V segment lost 5 bases, leaving 6 bases of the junction unmatched. Germline assignment: CDR1 SEHNR and CDR2 FQNEAQ (reference sequence). Here the CDR3 reads CASSTRTGNGNTIYF. CDR3 DNA: TGTGCCAGCAGCACCCGGACAGGGAATGGAAACACCATATATTTT. The full variable domain, rest sourced from reference TRBV7-9 and TRBJ1-3, is DTGVSQNPRHKITKRGQNVTFRCDPISEHNRLYWYRQTLGQGPEFLTYFQNEAQLEKSRLLSDRFSAERPKGSFSTLEIQRTEQGDSAMYLCASSTRTGNGNTIYFGEGSWLTVV.

J is TRBJ2-1 and V is TRBV4-2, with TRBD1 identical over 8 bases. V shed 1 base and J 8 bases; nucleotides not matched to a gene: 7. Germline lookup yields CDR1 LGHNA and CDR2 YNFKEQ. This CDR3 has 15 residues. The CDR3 coding sequence is TGTGCCAGCAGCCAAGGACAGGGGCGGTTCGATGAGCAGTTCTTC. Translation gives CASSQGQGRFDEQFF.

The chain uses TRBV11-2 and TRBJ2-3; D not resolved. Germline CDR1 reads SGHAT; CDR2 reads FQNNGV. The ends were cut back, 7 bases at V and 2 bases at J, with 7 bases in the middle. The CDR3 has 12 residues. The CDR3 is CASTSSTDTQYF. Written as DNA, the CDR3 is TGTGCCAGCACCTCCTCCACAGATACGCAGTATTTT.

V gene TRBV2 combines with J gene TRBJ1-1; no reliable D call. Germline assignment: CDR1 SNHLY and CDR2 FYNNEI. The CDR3 covers 13 residues. Trimming removed 4 bases at V and 3 bases at J, with 9 bases between. CDR3 DNA: TGTGCCAGCAGTGGAAATCAGGACACTGAAGCTTTCTTT. It encodes CASSGNQDTEAFF.

J is TRBJ2-3 and V is TRBV28; 7 bases line up with TRBD1. The CDR3 spans 15 residues. V lost 8 bases and J lost 4; bases outside the gene matches: 12. Germline CDR1 MDHEN, CDR2 SYDVKM. CDR3 DNA sequence: TGTGCCAGCGGCCCTGCAGGGGGAGCTTCAGATACGCAGTATTTT. It is translated as CASGPAGGASDTQYF.

V and J are TRBV5-1 and TRBJ2-1; tentative D call: TRBD2 (6 bases). The germline V and J ends were trimmed by 4 bases and 0 bases, with 14 bases remaining between them. CDR1 is SGHRS and CDR2 is YFSETQ in the germline V gene. The CDR3 has 16 amino acids. CDR3 sequence reads: CASSRESRSSYNEQFF. The CDR3 DNA is TGCGCCAGCAGCCGGGAGAGCAGGAGCTCCTACAATGAGCAGTTCTTC.

This chain joins TRBV18 and TRBJ2-7, with D perhaps TRBD2 (6 bases). V was pared by 6 bases and J by 5 bases, with 11 bases between. The CDR3 has 12 residues. CDR1 and CDR2 from the germline V gene are KGHSH and LQKENI. The CDR3 nucleotides are TGTGCCAGCTCGGCGGGATCGGACGAGCAGTACTTC. Amino acids: CASSAGSDEQYF. The full variable domain, its missing parts supplied by reference TRBV18 and TRBJ2-7, is NAGVMQNPRHLVRRRGQEARLRCSPMKGHSHVYWYRQLPEEGLKFMVYLQKENIIDESGMPKERFSAEFPKEGPSILRIQQVVRGDSAAYFCASSAGSDEQYFGPGTRLTVT.

This clone was picked up one time. The rearrangement links TRBV30 to TRBJ1-2; no firm D call. From germline, CDR1 is GTSNPN and CDR2 SVGIG (reference sequence). The CDR3 spans 14 residues. Trimming shortened V by 0 bases and J by 4 bases, and 12 bases separated the two germline ends. The CDR3 protein is CAWSVQSGIYGYTF. The CDR3 DNA sequence: TGTGCCTGGAGTGTACAGTCAGGAATCTATGGCTACACCTTC. The whole variable domain, remainder taken from reference TRBV30 and TRBJ1-2, is SQTIHQWPATLVQPVGSPLSLECTVEGTSNPNLYWYRQAAGRGLQLLFYSVGIGQISSEVPQNLSASRPQDRQFILSSKKLLLSDSGFYLCAWSVQSGIYGYTFGSGTRLTVV.

This sequence joins TRBV5-8 and TRBJ1-1; TRBD1 agrees at 9 bases. V was clipped by 2 bases and J by 2 bases; unmatched bases: 7. CDR3 length: 16 residues. CDR1 is SGHTS, CDR2 YDEGEE, per germline. CDR3 protein: CASSLYRGPKNTEAFF. The DNA of the CDR3 is TGTGCCAGCAGCTTATACAGGGGGCCGAAAAACACTGAAGCTTTCTTT.